Given below is one T cell receptor (beta chain) in context. V was clipped by 1 base and J by 8 bases, with 11 bases between them. The germline V gene encodes CDR1 LNHNV and CDR2 YYDKDF (reference sequence). CDR3 size: 13 residues. This sample was included in a study of blood T cells in healthy people across ages. Isolated per sample were at least 6 million PBMCs. PCR was performed a second time for about 7 to 11 cycles using a sample-barcoded 5' primer and a J-beta primer mix. A 12-random-nucleotide template-switch adaptor tagged each cDNA molecule. A minimum of 2.5 million CDR3-containing paired-end reads was obtained for each sample. TCRdb re-analysed the 5' RACE reads in MiXCR, keeping a single row per CDR3 protein. The table includes roughly 1,800,000 distinct CDR3 sequences, roughly 52% detected once.

This chain connects TRBV15 to TRBJ1-2; no reliable D call. Sequencing input: blood. This TCR came from a woman aged 40 to 49 in good health. CDR3 residues: CATSRARSSGYTF. In DNA form, the CDR3 reads TGTGCCACCAGCAGAGCTAGGAGCAGCGGCTACACCTTC.